One and the same sample provided the 4 T cell receptor beta chains below, sequenced in a study of shared clonotypes between healthy human individuals (TCRdb year 2020). For the CD8 naive samples, CD45RO-negative cells were positively selected for CCR7, yielding a CD45RA+CCR7+ population from which TemRA cells were excluded. The library was obtained by the immunoSEQ multiplex PCR assay. Sourced from immuneACCESS, this table was stored by TCRdb with only in-frame sequences that have V and J called. A share of the clones is absent; for the studies checked, an unresolved V gene accounts for under half, and the remainder has no known explanation. The table for this sample lists approximately 1.9 million clones; around 93% of them were counted only once. The leading ten clones occupy about 1.6% of the sample. The sequencing sample was made of naive CD8+ T cells from PBMCs. The label giving this sample's cell subset or site can be read as: CD45RA+CCR7+. The receptors come from a man in his late teens or twenties in good health. Some clones in this sample may be carry-over from other donors' samples.

Concerning this clone itself: The DNA is omitted, as the CDR3 cannot be located on it reliably, and the CDR3 follows TCRdb's listing. The chain recombines TRBV21-1 with TRBJ2-6. TRBV21-1 is described as a pseudogene. The CDR3 is 16 amino acids in total, end residues counted. CDR3 protein: CASSNKVGAGANVLTF.

The V gene is TRBV7-8, the J gene TRBJ2-7; D ambiguous. From germline, CDR1 is SGHVS and CDR2 FQNEAQ. The CDR3 has 16 residues. V shed 6 bases and J shed 1 base, with 19 bases lying between them. The CDR3 here is CASSGSVGVNSYEQYF. CDR3 coding DNA: TGTGCCAGCAGTGGTTCGGTGGGCGTAAATTCCTACGAGCAGTACTTC.

In this sample, this clone turned up once. The rearrangement joins TRBV9 to TRBJ2-2; D may be TRBD1 or TRBD2 (5 bases each). The CDR3 is 16 residues long. The germline V gene has CDR1 SGDLS and CDR2 YYNGEE. V was clipped by 4 bases and J by 2 bases, with 15 bases between them. CDR3 in DNA: TGTGCCAGCAGCCCCGTTAGGGACCAAAACACCGGGGAGCTGTTTTTT. Translated: CASSPVRDQNTGELFF. Filled out from reference TRBV9 and TRBJ2-2, the complete variable domain reads DSGVTQTPKHLITATGQRVTLRCSPRSGDLSVYWYQQSLDQGLQFLIQYYNGEERAKGNILERFSAQQFPDLHSELNLSSLELGDSALYFCASSPVRDQNTGELFFGEGSRLTVL.

This clone occurred once. J is TRBJ2-1 and V is TRBV7-9; 10 bases align to TRBD2. The junction had 11 bases not matched to a gene; V was cut back by 5 bases and J by 4 bases. This CDR3 contains 17 residues. CDR1 is SEHNR, CDR2 FQNEAQ, per germline (reference sequence). CDR3 DNA sequence: TGTGCCAGCAGCCCTAACATGCGACTAGCGGGTTACAATGAGCAGTTCTTC. Translation gives CASSPNMRLAGYNEQFF. Full variable domain (rest looked up from reference TRBV7-9 and TRBJ2-1): DTGVSQNPRHKITKRGQNVTFRCDPISEHNRLYWYRQTLGQGPEFLTYFQNEAQLEKSRLLSDRFSAERPKGSFSTLEIQRTEQGDSAMYLCASSPNMRLAGYNEQFFGPGTRLTVL.